The source of this TCR beta chain is a study of T-cell reconstitution after alpha-beta-depleted transplantation in children. V lost 5 bases and J lost 10, with 12 bases in between. Germline assignment: CDR1 MNHEY and CDR2 SVGEGT. This CDR3 has 12 amino acids. Preparation of the TCRbeta library involved a method that used unique molecular identifiers. TCRdb fed the PCR reads into MiXCR, producing one record per CDR3 protein. The sample comprises about 600,000 distinct CDR3 sequences, roughly a tenth of which are singletons, and around 4% rests with the top ten. This clonotype was seen only a few times.

The clonotype comes from a human donor who donated a stem cell graft to a child with acute myeloid leukemia. Material: PBMCs from the stem cell graft donor, obtained from the stem cell graft. The rearrangement joins TRBV6-2 or TRBV6-3 to TRBJ2-1; D might be TRBD1 or TRBD2, each matching 5 bases. The CDR3 is CASSQGELEQFF. CDR3 coding DNA: TGTGCCAGCAGTCAGGGAGAATTGGAGCAGTTCTTC.